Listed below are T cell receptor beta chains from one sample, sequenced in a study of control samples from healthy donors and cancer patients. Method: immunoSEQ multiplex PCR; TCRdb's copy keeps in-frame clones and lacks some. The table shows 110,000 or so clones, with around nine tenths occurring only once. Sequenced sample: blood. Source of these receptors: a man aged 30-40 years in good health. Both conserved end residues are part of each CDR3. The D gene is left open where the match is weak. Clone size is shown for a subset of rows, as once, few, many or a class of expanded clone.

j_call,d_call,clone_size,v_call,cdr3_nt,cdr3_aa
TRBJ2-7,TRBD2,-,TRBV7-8,TGTGCCAGCAGCTTTTCTACTGCCGGGATTAGCGGGGGCTACGAGCAGTACTTC,CASSFSTAGISGGYEQYF
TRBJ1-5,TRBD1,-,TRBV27,TGTGCCAGCAGTTTATATGGGACAGGGCCTAATCAGCCCCAGCATTTT,CASSLYGTGPNQPQHF
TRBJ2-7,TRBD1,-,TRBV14,TGTGCCAGCAGCCAATTTACCGGGACAGCTCCCGGAACGTACTTC,CASSQFTGTAPGTYF
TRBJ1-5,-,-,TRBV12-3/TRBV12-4,TGTGCCAGCCAAGCACAAGTCAATCAGCCCCAGCATTTT,CASQAQVNQPQHF
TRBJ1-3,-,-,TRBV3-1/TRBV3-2,TGTGCCAGCAGCCAACGCCTGGGGGAGTTTGGAAACACCATATATTTT,CASSQRLGEFGNTIYF
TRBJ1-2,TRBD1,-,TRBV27,TGTGCCAGCAGTTTATCATCCAAAAATACCTTAGGGGGCAAATATGGCTACACCTTC,CASSLSSKNTLGGKYGYTF
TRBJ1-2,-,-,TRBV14,TGTGCCAGCAGCCAAGGAATGGGTTGGAGAAGAGGCTACACCTTC,CASSQGMGWRRGYTF
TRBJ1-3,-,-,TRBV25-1,TGTGCCAGCAGTGAATCAGGAGGGTCTGGAAACACCATATATTTT,CASSESGGSGNTIYF
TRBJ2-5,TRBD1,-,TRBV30,TGTGCCTGGAGCGGACAGGGGAGGGGGGTGGCCCAGTACTTC,CAWSGQGRGVAQYF
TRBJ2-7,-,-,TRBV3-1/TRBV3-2,TGTGCCAGCAGCCAAGTCGGGGGTACCCCCTACGAGCAGTACTTC,CASSQVGGTPYEQYF
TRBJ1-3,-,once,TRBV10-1,TGCGCCAGCAGTGAAACAAGGACAAACTCTGGAAACACCATATATTTT,CASSETRTNSGNTIYF
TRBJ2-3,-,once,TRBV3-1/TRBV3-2,TGTGCCAGCAGCCAAGTCCCGGGGCCTTCCACAGATACGCAGTATTTT,CASSQVPGPSTDTQYF
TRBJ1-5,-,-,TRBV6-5,TGTGCCACCGAGGACACCCCCAATCAGCCCCAGCATTTT,CATEDTPNQPQHF
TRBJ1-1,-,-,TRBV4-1,TGCGCCAGCAGCCAAGAGGAGGGAAGGGGCACTGAAGCTTTCTTT,CASSQEEGRGTEAFF
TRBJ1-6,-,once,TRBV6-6,TGTGCCAGCAATCAGAATTTAGATTCACCCCTCCACTTT,CASNQNLDSPLHF
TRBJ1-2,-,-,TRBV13,TGTGCCAGCAGCCTAGGAGAGTATGGCTACACCTTC,CASSLGEYGYTF
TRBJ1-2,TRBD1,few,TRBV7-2,TGTGCCAGCAGCCCCGGGACAGGGGGAGGACTTTATGGCTACACCTTC,CASSPGTGGGLYGYTF
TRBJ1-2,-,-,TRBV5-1,TGCGCCAGCAGCTCCCGAGGACAGTCTAACTATGGCTACACCTTC,CASSSRGQSNYGYTF
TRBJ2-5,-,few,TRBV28,TGTGCCAGCAGTTTGACAAACCAACAAGAGACCCAGTACTTC,CASSLTNQQETQYF
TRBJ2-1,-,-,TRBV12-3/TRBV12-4,TGTGCCAGCAGTTTAAATGGACAGAATGAGCAGTTCTTC,CASSLNGQNEQFF
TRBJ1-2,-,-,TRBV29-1,TGCAGCGTTGCTTACGGCCGGATCTATGGCTACACCTTC,CSVAYGRIYGYTF
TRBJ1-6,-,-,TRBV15,TGTGCCACCAGCCCCCCGGGAACTACTTATAATTCACCCCTCCACTTT,CATSPPGTTYNSPLHF
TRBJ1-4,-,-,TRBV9,TGTGCCAGCAGCGTAGCTGAACAGGTTAATGAAAAACTGTTTTTT,CASSVAEQVNEKLFF
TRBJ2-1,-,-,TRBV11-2,TGTGCCAGCAGCTCATCGACCGGGACCACCAATGAGCAGTTCTTC,CASSSSTGTTNEQFF
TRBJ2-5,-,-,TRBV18,TGTGCCAGCTCACCACCCCAAGAGACCCAGTACTTC,CASSPPQETQYF
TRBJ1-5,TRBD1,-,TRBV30,TGTGCCTGGAGTACCCCCCGACAGGGGAGCAATCAGCCCCAGCATTTT,CAWSTPRQGSNQPQHF
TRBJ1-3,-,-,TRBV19,TGTGCCAGTAAGACCTCTGGAAACACCATATATTTT,CASKTSGNTIYF
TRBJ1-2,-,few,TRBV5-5,TGTGCCAGCAGCTTGGGTACAGGGCAATCCTATGGCTACACCTTC,CASSLGTGQSYGYTF
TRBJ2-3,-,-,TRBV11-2,TGTGCCAGCAGCCGTGGGACAGCGGGTGCACCAGATACGCAGTATTTT,CASSRGTAGAPDTQYF
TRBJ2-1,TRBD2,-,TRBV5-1,TGCGCCAGCAGCTTGGATGGTAGCGGGGGGGCCGGTGAGCAGTTCTTC,CASSLDGSGGAGEQFF
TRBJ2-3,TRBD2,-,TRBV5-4,TGTGCCAGCAGCTCGGGACTAGCGGGGGGGACCACAGATACGCAGTATTTT,CASSSGLAGGTTDTQYF
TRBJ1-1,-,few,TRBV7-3,TGTGCCAGCAGCTTCCAGGGTGTGGCTGAAGCTTTCTTT,CASSFQGVAEAFF
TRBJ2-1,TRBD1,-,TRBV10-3,TGTGCCATCAGTGAGGGACAGGGTTCCAATGAGCAGTTCTTC,CAISEGQGSNEQFF
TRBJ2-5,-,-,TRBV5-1,TGCGCCAGCAGCCCCTATCTGGAAGGGGAGACCCAGTACTTC,CASSPYLEGETQYF
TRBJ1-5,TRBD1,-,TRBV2,TGTGCCAGCAGTGCGGCAGGGGGTAAGGGCAATCAGCCCCAGCATTTT,CASSAAGGKGNQPQHF
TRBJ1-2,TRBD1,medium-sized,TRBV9,TGTGCCAGCAGCCCGTCCCCGGGACAGGGGGGTGGCTACACCTTC,CASSPSPGQGGGYTF
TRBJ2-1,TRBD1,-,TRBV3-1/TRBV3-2,TGTGCCAGCAGCCCGACAACCGGGACAGGGACCGATGAGCAGTTCTTC,CASSPTTGTGTDEQFF
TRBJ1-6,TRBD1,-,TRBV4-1,TGCGCCAGCAGCCACCCGGGACAGTGGAGCTCACCCCTCCACTTT,CASSHPGQWSSPLHF
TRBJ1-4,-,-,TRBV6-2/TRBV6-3,TGTGCCAGCAGTTACAGGTTTAATGAAAAACTGTTTTTT,CASSYRFNEKLFF
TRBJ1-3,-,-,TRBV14,TGTGCCAGCAGCCCATTCCGGGGGGAGTCCGGAAACACCATATATTTT,CASSPFRGESGNTIYF
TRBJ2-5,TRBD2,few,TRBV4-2,TGTGCCAGCAGCCAGGGATTGGGACTAGCACAAGAGACCCAGTACTTC,CASSQGLGLAQETQYF
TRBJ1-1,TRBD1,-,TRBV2,TGTGCCAGCAGATCAGGGACAGGCGTTGAAGGGGGCACTGAAGCTTTCTTT,CASRSGTGVEGGTEAFF
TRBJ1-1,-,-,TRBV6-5,TGTGCCAGCACCCTATCAGGGTACACTGAAGCTTTCTTT,CASTLSGYTEAFF
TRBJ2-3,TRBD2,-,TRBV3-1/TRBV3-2,TGTGCCAGCAGCCAAGGTAGCGGGGGCACAGATACGCAGTATTTT,CASSQGSGGTDTQYF
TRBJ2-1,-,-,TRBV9,TGTGCCAGCAGCGTAGGACCCAATGAGCAGTTCTTC,CASSVGPNEQFF